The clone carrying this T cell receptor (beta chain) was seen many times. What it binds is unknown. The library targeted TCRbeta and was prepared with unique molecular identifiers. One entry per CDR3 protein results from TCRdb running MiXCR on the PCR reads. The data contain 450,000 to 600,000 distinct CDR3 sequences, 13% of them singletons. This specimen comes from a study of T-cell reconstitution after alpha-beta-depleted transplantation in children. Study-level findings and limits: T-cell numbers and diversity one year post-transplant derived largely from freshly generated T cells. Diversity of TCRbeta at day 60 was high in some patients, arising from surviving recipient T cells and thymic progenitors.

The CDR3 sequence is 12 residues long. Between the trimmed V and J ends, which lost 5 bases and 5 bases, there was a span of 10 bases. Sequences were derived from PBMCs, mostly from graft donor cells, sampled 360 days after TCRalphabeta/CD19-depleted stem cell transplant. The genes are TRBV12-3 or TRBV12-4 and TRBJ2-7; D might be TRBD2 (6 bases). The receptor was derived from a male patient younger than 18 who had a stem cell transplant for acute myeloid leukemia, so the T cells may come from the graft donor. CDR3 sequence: CASSPRGNEQYF. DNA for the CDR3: TGTGCCAGCAGTCCTCGGGGGAACGAGCAGTACTTC.